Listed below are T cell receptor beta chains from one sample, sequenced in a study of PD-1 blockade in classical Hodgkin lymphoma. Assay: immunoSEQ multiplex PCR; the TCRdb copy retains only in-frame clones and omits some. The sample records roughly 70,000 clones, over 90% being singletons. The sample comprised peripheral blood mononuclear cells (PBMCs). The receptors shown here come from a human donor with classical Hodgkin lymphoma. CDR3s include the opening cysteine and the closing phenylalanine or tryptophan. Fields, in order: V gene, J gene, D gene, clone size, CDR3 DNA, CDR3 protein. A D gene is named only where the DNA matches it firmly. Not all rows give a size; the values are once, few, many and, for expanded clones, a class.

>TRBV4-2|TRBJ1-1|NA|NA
TGTGCCAGCAGCCAAGTGGGCACGGGGGTTGGCACTGAAGCTTTCTTT
CASSQVGTGVGTEAFF
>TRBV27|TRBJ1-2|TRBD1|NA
TGTGCCAACCCGAAACAGGGGAGGGCATTC
CANPKQGRAF
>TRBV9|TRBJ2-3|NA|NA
TGTGCCAGCAGCCAGGGTACGGGCATCACAGATACGCAGTATTTT
CASSQGTGITDTQYF
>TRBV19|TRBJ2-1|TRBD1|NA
TGTGCCAGTAGTAAGGAGAAAACAGGGGTAAGAAATGAGCAGTTCTTC
CASSKEKTGVRNEQFF
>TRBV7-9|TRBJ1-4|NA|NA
TGTGCCAGCAGCTTATCCAGTCCAGGAGAAAAACTGTTTTTT
CASSLSSPGEKLFF
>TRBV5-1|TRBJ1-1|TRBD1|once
TGCGCCAGCAGCTTGGTGGGACAGGGGGCTGAAGCTTTCTTT
CASSLVGQGAEAFF
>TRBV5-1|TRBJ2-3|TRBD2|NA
TGCGCCAGCAGCTTCAGCGGGGCTAACACAGATACGCAGTATTTT
CASSFSGANTDTQYF
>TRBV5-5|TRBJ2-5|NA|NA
TGTGCCAGCAGCCAAGGGTTTGCCTGGGGGGAGACCCAGTACTTC
CASSQGFAWGETQYF
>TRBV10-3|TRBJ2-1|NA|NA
TGTGCCATCAGGGGGAGTGCGCGTTACAATGAGCAGTTCTTC
CAIRGSARYNEQFF
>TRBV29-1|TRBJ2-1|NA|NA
TGCAGCGTTGCTGGTGGGGGCTCCTACAATGAGCAGTTCTTC
CSVAGGGSYNEQFF
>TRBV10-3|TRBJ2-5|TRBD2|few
TGTGCCATCAGTGAGGGCTCTAGCGGGAAAGAGACCCAGTACTTC
CAISEGSSGKETQYF
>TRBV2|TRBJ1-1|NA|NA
TGTGCCAGCATTGGATTGAACACTGAAGCTTTCTTT
CASIGLNTEAFF
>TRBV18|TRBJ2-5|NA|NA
TGTGCCAGCTCACCACAAATGAGGTGGGAGACCCAGTACTTC
CASSPQMRWETQYF
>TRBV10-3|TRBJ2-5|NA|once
TGTGCCATCAGTGAGCGAGAGACCCAGTACTTC
CAISERETQYF
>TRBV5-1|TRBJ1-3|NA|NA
TGCGCCAGCAGCTTGGGCTACAGAGCCTCTGGAAACACCATATATTTT
CASSLGYRASGNTIYF
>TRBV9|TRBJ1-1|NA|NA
TGTGCCAGCAGCCCGGGGATGAACACTGAAGCTTTCTTT
CASSPGMNTEAFF
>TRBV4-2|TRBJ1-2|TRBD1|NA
TGTGCCAGCAGCCATGAGCAGGGGGCCTATGGCTACACCTTC
CASSHEQGAYGYTF
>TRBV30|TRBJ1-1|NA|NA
TGTGCCTGGACGGATGGCGGAGGGGCTTTCTTT
CAWTDGGGAFF
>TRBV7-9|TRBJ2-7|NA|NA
TGTGCCAGCAGCTTAGGACCCCATAGCGTTCGCGAGCAGTACTTC
CASSLGPHSVREQYF
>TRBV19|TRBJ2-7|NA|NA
TGTGCCAGTAGTAGGGGATTGGGAGATCCATACGAGCAGTACTTC
CASSRGLGDPYEQYF
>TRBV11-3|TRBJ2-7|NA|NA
TGTGCCAGCAGCTTAGCCGGAAATAGCTACGAGCAGTACTTC
CASSLAGNSYEQYF
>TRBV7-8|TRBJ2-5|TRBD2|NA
TGTGCCAGCAGCTTAAGGGAGGGCCCGGGGACCCAGTACTTC
CASSLREGPGTQYF
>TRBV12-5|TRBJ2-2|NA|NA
TGTGCTAGTGGTTTGATCCAGACAGCGGGGGAGCTGTTTTTT
CASGLIQTAGELFF
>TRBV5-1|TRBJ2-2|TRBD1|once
TGCGCCAGCAGCTCGAGGACAGGGAGATCCGGGGAGCTGTTTTTT
CASSSRTGRSGELFF
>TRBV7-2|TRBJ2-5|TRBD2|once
TGTGCCAGCAGCTTATTCGGTCTAGCGGGAGGTGGTGGAGAGACCCAGTACTTC
CASSLFGLAGGGGETQYF
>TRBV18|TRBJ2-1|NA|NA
TGTGCCAGCTCACAGGGACCCTACAATGAGCAGTTCTTC
CASSQGPYNEQFF
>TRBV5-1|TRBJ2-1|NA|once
TGCGCCAGCAGCGGCCAATACAATGAGCAGTTCTTC
CASSGQYNEQFF
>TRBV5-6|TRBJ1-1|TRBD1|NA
TGTGCCAGCAGCTTGTCTGCGAGGACAGGGGCTGAAGCTTTCTTT
CASSLSARTGAEAFF
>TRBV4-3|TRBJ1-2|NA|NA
TGCGCCAGCAGCCAAGATCTGAGGGACTTGAGCACCTTC
CASSQDLRDLSTF
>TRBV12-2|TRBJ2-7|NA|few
TGTGCAAGTCGCTCCCCGGACGGGAGGGAGTGTGAGCAGTACTTC
CASRSPDGRECEQYF
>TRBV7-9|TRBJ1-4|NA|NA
TGTGCCAGCAGCCCCGGGAATTTATTTGACAAACTGTTTTTT
CASSPGNLFDKLFF
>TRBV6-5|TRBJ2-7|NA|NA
TGTGCCAGCAAAAAGGTGGTGGTAGCGCAGCACGAGCAGTACTTC
CASKKVVVAQHEQYF
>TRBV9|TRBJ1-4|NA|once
TGTGCCAGCAGCGTAGGGGGGCTATGGACAGACACGGGGACAACTAATGAAAAACTGTTTTTT
CASSVGGLWTDTGTTNEKLFF
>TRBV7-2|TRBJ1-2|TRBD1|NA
TGTGCCAGCAGCCCACGATTGACAGGGAGGGACTATGGCTACACCTTC
CASSPRLTGRDYGYTF
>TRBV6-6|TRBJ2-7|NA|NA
TGTGCCAGCAGTTCTCTAGGAGACGAGCAGTACTTC
CASSSLGDEQYF
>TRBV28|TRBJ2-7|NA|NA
TGTGCCAGCGGGAAAGCCACCTACGAGCAGTACTTC
CASGKATYEQYF
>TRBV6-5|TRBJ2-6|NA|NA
TGTGCCAGCAGGGACTCTGGGGCCAACGTCCTGACTTTC
CASRDSGANVLTF
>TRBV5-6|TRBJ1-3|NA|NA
TGTGCCAGCAGCTGGGCAGGACAGGGAAACACCATATATTTT
CASSWAGQGNTIYF
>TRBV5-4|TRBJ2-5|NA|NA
TGTGCCAGCAGCTTGGCTTTGGGGGTAGAGACCCAGTACTTC
CASSLALGVETQYF
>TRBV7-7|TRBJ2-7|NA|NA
TGTGCCAGCAGCCGAGACAGAAAATGTCGGTACTTC
CASSRDRKCRYF
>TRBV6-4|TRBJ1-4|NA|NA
TGTGCCAGCAGTGACAGGGTACCTAATGAAAAACTGTTTTTT
CASSDRVPNEKLFF
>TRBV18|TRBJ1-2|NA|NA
TGTGCCAGCTCGCCAGGGTCGGACTATGGCTACACCTTC
CASSPGSDYGYTF
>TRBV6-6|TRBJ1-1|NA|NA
TGTGCCAGCAATAGGGGCCCGGCCATGAACACTGAAGCTTTCTTT
CASNRGPAMNTEAFF
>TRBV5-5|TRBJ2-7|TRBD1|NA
TGTGCCAGCAGCTTTGGGACAGCTTCCTACGAGCAGTACTTC
CASSFGTASYEQYF
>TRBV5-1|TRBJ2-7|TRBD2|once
TGCGCCAGCTCCTGGACTAGCGGGATGGGAGAGCAGTACTTC
CASSWTSGMGEQYF
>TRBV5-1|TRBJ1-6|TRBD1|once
TGCGCCAGCAGCTTGGAGGGACAGGGGGCATCACCCCTCCACTTT
CASSLEGQGASPLHF
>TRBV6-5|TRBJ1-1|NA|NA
TGTGCCAGCAGTTACGGACGTACCACTGAAGCTTTCTTT
CASSYGRTTEAFF
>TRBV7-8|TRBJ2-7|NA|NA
TGTGCCAGCAGCTTATCCCGTCTCTCCTACGAGCAGTACTTC
CASSLSRLSYEQYF
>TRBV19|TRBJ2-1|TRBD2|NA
TGTGCCAGTAGTATTGGTATTAGCGGGGGCACATACAATGAGCAGTTCTTC
CASSIGISGGTYNEQFF
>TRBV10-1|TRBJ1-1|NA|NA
TGCGCCAGCAGTGAGTCACCAGGTGGGACTGAAGCTTTCTTT
CASSESPGGTEAFF